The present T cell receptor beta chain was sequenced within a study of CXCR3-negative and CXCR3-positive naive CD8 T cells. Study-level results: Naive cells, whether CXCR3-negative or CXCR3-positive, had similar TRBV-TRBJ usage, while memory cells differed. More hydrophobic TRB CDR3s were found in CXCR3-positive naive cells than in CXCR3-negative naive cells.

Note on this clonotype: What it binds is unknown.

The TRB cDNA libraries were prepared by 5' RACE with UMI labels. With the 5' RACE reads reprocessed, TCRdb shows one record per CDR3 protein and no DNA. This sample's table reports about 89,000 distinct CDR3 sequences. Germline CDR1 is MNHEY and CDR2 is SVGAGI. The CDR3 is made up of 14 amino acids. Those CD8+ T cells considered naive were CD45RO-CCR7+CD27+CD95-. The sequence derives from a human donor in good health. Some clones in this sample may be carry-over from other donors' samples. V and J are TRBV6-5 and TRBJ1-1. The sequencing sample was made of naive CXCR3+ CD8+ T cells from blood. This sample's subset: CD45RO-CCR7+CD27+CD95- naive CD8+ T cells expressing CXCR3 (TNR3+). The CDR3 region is CASSYSSQTTEAFF.